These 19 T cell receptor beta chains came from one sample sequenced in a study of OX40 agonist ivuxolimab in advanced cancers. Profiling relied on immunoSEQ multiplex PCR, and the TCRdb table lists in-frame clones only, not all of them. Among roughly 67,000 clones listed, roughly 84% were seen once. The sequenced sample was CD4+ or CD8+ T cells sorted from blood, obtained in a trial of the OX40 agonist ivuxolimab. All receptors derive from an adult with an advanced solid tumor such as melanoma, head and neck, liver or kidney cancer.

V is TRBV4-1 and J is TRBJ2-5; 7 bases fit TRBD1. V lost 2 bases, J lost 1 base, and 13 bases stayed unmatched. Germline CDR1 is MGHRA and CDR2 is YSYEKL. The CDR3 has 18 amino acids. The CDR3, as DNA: TGCGCCAGCAGCCAACAGACAGGGTTGGCCTGGATCCAAGAGACCCAGTACTTC. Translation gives CASSQQTGLAWIQETQYF.

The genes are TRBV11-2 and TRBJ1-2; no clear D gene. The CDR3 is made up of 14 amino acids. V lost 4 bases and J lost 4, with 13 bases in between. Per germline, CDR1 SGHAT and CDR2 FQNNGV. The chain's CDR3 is CASSSVDGRYGYTF. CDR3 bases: TGTGCCAGCAGCTCTGTGGACGGACGCTATGGCTACACCTTC. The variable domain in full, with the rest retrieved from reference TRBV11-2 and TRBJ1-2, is EAGVAQSPRYKIIEKRQSVAFWCNPISGHATLYWYQQILGQGPKLLIQFQNNGVVDDSQLPKDRFSAERLKGVDSTLKIQPAKLEDSAVYLCASSSVDGRYGYTFGSGTRLTVV.

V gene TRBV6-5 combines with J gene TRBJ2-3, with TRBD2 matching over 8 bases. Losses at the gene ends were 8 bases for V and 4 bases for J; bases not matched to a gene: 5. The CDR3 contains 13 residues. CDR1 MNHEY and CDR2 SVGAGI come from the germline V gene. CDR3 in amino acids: CASRPTSADTQYF. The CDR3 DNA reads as TGTGCCAGCCGTCCGACTAGCGCAGATACGCAGTATTTT.

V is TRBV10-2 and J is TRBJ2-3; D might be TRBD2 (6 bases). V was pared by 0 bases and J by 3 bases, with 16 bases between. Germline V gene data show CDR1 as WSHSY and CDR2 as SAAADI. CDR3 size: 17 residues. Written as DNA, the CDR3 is TGCGCCAGCAGTGAGTCGGGACTGACCAGAACAACAGATACGCAGTATTTT. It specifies CASSESGLTRTTDTQYF.

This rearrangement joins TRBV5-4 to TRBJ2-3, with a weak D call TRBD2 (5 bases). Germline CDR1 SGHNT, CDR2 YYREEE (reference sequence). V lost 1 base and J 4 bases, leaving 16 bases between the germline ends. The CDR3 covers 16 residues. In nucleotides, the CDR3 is TGTGCCAGCAGCTTGTTGTCTAGCTCAATCGCAGATACGCAGTATTTT. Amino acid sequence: CASSLLSSSIADTQYF.

The CDR3 DNA reads TGTGCCAGCAGCTTAGTAACGGGAGTTTGGGGCTACGAGCAGTACTTC. Its translation is CASSLVTGVWGYEQYF. The chain is built from TRBV11-2 and TRBJ2-7, with D perhaps matching TRBD2 (6 bases). This CDR3 has 16 amino acids. Germline CDR1 reads SGHAT; CDR2 reads FQNNGV. V lost 1 base and J 3 bases, leaving 16 bases between the germline ends. Looking up the rest from reference TRBV11-2 and TRBJ2-7 gives the full variable domain: EAGVAQSPRYKIIEKRQSVAFWCNPISGHATLYWYQQILGQGPKLLIQFQNNGVVDDSQLPKDRFSAERLKGVDSTLKIQPAKLEDSAVYLCASSLVTGVWGYEQYFGPGTRLTVT.

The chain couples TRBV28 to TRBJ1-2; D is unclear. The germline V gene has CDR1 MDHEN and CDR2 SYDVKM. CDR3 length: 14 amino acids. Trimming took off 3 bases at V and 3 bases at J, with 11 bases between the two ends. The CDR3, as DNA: TGTGCCAGCAGTTTGGGCGGCGCCGACTATGGCTACACCTTC. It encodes CASSLGGADYGYTF.

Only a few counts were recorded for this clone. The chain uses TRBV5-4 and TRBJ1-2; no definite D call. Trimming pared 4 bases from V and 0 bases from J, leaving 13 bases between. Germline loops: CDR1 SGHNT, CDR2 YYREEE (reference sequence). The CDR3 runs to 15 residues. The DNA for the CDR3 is TGTGCCAGCAGCCCAGATGGCGGGGCTAACTATGGCTACACCTTC. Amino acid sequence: CASSPDGGANYGYTF. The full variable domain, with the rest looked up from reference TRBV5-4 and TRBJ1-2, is ETGVTQSPTHLIKTRGQQVTLRCSSQSGHNTVSWYQQALGQGPQFIFQYYREEENGRGNFPPRFSGLQFPNYSSELNVNALELDDSALYLCASSPDGGANYGYTFGSGTRLTVV.

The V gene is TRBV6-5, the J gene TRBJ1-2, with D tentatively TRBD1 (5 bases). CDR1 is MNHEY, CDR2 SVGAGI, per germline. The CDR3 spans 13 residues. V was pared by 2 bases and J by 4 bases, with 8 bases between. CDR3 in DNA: TGTGCCAGCAGTTACGACAGTGCCTATGGCTACACCTTC. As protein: CASSYDSAYGYTF.

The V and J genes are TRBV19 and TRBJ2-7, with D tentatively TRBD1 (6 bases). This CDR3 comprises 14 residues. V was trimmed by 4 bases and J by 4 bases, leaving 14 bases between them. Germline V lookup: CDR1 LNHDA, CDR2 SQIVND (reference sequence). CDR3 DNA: TGTGCCAGTAGTAGTGGACAGTCAGTTTACGAGCAGTACTTC. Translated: CASSSGQSVYEQYF.

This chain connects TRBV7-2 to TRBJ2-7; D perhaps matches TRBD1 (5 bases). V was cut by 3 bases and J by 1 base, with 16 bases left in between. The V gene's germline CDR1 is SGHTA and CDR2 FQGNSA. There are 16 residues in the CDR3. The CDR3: CASSLLPQGDSYEQYF. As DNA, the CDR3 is TGTGCCAGCAGCTTGTTGCCCCAAGGGGATTCCTACGAGCAGTACTTC.

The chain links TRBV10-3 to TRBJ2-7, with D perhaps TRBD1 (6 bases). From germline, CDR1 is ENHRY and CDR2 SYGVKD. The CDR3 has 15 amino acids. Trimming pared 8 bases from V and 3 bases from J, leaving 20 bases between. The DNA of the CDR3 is TGTGCCATCCGCAATGGGACACCCTTTTACTACGAGCAGTACTTC. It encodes CAIRNGTPFYYEQYF.

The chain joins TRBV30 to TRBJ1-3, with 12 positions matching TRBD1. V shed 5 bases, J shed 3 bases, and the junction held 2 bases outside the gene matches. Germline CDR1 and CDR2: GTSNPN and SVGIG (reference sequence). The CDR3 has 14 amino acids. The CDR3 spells CAWGTGGFGNTIYF. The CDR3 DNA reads TGTGCCTGGGGGACAGGGGGCTTTGGAAACACCATATATTTT. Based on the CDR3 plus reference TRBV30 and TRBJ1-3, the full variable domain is SQTIHQWPATLVQPVGSPLSLECTVEGTSNPNLYWYRQAAGRGLQLLFYSVGIGQISSEVPQNLSASRPQDRQFILSSKKLLLSDSGFYLCAWGTGGFGNTIYFGEGSWLTVV.

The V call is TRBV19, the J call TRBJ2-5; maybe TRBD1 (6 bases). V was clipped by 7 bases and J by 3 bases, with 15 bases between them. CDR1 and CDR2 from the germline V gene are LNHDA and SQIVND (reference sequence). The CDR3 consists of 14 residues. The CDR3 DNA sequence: TGTGCCAGTAATTTTCCGGGACAAGAAGAGACCCAGTACTTC. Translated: CASNFPGQEETQYF.

The CDR3 DNA reads TGTGCCAGCAGTTACCGCGGAAAAGGCTCCTACGAGCAGTACTTC. Protein: CASSYRGKGSYEQYF. The chain combines TRBV6-5 with TRBJ2-7, with D unclear. Looked up from germline, CDR1 is MNHEY and CDR2 is SVGAGI. V lost 2 bases and J 0 bases, leaving 11 bases between the germline ends. The CDR3 sequence is 15 residues long.

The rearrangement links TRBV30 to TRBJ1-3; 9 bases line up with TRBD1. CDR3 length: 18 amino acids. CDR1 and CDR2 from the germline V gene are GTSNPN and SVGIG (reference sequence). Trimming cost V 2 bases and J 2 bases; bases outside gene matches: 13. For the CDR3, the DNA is TGTGCCTGGAGTAATTCTCTGGGACAGGGAAACGCTGGAAACACCATATATTTT. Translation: CAWSNSLGQGNAGNTIYF.

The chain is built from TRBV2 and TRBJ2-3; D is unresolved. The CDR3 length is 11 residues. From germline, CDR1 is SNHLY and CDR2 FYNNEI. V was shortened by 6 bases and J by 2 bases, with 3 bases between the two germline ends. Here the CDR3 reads CASRVTDTQYF. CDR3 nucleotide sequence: TGTGCCAGCAGGGTCACAGATACGCAGTATTTT.

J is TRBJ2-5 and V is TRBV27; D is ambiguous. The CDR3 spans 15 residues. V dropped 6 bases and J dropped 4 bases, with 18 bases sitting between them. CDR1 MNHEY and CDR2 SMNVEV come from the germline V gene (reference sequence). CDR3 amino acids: CASSPGAHSVETQYF. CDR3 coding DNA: TGTGCCAGCAGCCCTGGTGCACACTCGGTAGAGACCCAGTACTTC.

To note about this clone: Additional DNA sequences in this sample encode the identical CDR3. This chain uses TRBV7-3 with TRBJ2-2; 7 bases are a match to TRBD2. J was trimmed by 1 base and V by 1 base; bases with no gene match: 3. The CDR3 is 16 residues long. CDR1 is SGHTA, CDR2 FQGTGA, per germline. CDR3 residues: CASSLSPSGNTGELFF. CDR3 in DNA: TGTGCCAGCAGCTTAAGTCCTAGCGGGAACACCGGGGAGCTGTTTTTT.